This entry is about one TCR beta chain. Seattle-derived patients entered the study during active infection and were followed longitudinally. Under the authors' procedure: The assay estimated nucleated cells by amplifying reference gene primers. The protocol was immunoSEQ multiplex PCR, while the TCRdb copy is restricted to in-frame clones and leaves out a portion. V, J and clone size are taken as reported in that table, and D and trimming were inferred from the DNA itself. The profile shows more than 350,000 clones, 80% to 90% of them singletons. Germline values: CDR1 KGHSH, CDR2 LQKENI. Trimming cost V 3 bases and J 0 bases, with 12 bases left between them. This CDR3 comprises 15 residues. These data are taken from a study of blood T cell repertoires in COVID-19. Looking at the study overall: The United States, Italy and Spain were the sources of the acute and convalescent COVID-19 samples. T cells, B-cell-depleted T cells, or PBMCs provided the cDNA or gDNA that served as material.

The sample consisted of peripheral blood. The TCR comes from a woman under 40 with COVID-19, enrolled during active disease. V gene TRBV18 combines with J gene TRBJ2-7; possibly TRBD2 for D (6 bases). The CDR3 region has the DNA TGTGCCAGCTCACCTTCACGGCGGGACTCCTACGAGCAGTACTTC. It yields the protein CASSPSRRDSYEQYF.